Given below is one T cell receptor beta chain in context. The data originate from a study of blood T cell repertoires in COVID-19. In the study overall: Specimens from acute and convalescent COVID-19 originated in the United States, Italy and Spain.

Authors' analysis steps: Amplifying reference gene primers gave estimates of nucleated cell counts. Using immunoSEQ multiplex PCR, the repertoire was profiled, and TCRdb retains in-frame clones only, with some absent. The V and J calls and the clone size are those of that table, but D and trimming were determined from the DNA. The table shows 75,000 to 85,000 clones, with more than 75% occurring only once. The source material was peripheral blood. The TCR comes from a human donor in a cohort sampled during active COVID-19.

The CDR3 sequence: CASSQGLAGITGELFF. The CDR3 DNA reads as TGTGCCAGCAGCCAAGGGCTAGCGGGGATCACCGGGGAGCTGTTTTTT. V is TRBV3-1 (or the pseudogene TRBV3-2) and J is TRBJ2-2; TRBD2 matches 9 bases. The V and J ends lost 1 base and 4 bases, in that order; junction bases with no gene match: 4. Germline CDR1 and CDR2: LGHDT and YNNKEL (reference sequence). This CDR3 has 16 residues.